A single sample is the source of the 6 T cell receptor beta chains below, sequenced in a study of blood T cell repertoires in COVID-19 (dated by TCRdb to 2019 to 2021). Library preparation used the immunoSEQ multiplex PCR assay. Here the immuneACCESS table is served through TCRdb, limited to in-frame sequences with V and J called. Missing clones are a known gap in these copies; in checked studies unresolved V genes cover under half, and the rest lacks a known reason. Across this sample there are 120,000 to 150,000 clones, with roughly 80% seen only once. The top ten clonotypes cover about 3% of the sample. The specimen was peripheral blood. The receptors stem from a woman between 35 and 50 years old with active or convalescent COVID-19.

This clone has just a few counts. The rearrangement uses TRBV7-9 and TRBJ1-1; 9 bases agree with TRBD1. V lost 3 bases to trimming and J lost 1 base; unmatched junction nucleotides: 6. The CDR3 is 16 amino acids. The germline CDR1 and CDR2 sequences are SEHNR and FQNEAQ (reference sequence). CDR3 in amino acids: CASSFSGQGRNTEAFF. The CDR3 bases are TGTGCCAGCAGCTTCTCGGGACAGGGACGGAACACTGAAGCTTTCTTT.

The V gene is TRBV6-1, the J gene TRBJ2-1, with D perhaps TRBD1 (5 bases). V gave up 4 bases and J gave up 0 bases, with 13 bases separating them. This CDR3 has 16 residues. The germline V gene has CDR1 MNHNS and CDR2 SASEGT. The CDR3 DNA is TGTGCCAGCAGTGCGACAGTACAGAGCTCCTACAATGAGCAGTTCTTC. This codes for CASSATVQSSYNEQFF.

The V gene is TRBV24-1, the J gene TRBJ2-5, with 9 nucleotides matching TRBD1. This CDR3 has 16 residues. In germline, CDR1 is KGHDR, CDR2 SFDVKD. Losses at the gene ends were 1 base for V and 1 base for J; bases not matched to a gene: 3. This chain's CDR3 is CATSDFGTGTQETQYF. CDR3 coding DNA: TGTGCCACCAGTGATTTCGGGACAGGGACCCAAGAGACCCAGTACTTC.

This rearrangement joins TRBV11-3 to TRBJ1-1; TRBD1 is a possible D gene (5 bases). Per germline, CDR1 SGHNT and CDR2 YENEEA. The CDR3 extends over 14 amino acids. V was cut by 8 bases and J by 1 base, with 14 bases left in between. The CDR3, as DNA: TGTGCCAGCTCTAGAGGCAGGGAGAACACTGAAGCTTTCTTT. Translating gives CASSRGRENTEAFF.

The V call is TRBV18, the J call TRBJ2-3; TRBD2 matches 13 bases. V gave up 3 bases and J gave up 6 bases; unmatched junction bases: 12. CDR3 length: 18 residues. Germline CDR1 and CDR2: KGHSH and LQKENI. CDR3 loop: CASSPHGLAGVTGDTQYF. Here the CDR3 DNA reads TGTGCCAGCTCACCTCATGGACTAGCGGGAGTAACTGGCGATACGCAGTATTTT. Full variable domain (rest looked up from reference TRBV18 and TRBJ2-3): NAGVMQNPRHLVRRRGQEARLRCSPMKGHSHVYWYRQLPEEGLKFMVYLQKENIIDESGMPKERFSAEFPKEGPSILRIQQVVRGDSAAYFCASSPHGLAGVTGDTQYFGPGTRLTVL.

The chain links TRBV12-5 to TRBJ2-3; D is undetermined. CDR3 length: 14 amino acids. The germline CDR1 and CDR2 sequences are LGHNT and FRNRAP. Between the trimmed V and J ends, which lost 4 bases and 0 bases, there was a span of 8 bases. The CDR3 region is CASGSPQSTDTQYF. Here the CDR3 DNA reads TGTGCTAGTGGTTCCCCCCAAAGCACAGATACGCAGTATTTT.